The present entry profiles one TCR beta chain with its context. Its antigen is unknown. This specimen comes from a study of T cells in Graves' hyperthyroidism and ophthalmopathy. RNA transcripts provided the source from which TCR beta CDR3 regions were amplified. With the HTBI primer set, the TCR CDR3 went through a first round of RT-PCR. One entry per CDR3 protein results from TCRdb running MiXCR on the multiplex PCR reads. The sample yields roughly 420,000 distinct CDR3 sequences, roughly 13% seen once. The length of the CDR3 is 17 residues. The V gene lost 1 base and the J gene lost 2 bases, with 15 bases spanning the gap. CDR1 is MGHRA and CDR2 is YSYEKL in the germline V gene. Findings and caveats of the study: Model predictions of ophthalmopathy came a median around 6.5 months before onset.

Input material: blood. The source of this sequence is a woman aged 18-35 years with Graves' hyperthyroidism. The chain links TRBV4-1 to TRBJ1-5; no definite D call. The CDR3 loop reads CASSQGRADYRNQPQHF. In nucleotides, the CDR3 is TGCGCCAGCAGCCAAGGAAGGGCAGACTATCGCAATCAGCCCCAGCATTTT.